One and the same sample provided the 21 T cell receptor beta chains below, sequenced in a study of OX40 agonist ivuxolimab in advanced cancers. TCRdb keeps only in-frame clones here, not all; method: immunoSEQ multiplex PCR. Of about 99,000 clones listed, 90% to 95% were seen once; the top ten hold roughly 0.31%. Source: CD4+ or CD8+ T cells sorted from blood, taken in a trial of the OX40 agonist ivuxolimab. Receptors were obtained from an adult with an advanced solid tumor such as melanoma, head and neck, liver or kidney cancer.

The CDR3 loop is CASSPRQVSGNTIYF. CDR3 nucleotides: TGTGCCAGCAGCCCCCGACAGGTCTCTGGAAACACCATATATTTT. V and J are TRBV6-6 and TRBJ1-3; D possibly corresponds to TRBD1 (6 bases). The CDR3 has 15 residues. CDR1 is MNHNY, CDR2 SVGAGI, per germline (reference sequence). With 6 bases removed from V and 0 bases from J, the gap between germline ends came to 12 bases.

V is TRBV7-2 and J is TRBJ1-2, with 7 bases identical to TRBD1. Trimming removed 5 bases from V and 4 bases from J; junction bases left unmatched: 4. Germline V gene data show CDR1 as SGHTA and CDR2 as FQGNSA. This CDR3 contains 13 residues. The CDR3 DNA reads TGTGCCAGCAGCCCACAGGGGAGCTATGGCTACACCTTC. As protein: CASSPQGSYGYTF.

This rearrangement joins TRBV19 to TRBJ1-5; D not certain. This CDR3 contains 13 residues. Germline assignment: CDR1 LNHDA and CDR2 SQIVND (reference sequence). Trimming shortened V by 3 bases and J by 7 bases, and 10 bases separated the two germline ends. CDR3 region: CASSIERQQPQHF. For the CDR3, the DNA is TGTGCCAGTAGTATTGAAAGACAACAGCCCCAGCATTTT. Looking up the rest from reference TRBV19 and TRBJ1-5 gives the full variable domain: DGGITQSPKYLFRKEGQNVTLSCEQNLNHDAMYWYRQDPGQGLRLIYYSQIVNDFQKGDIAEGYSVSREKKESFPLTVTSAQKNPTAFYLCASSIERQQPQHFGDGTRLSIL.

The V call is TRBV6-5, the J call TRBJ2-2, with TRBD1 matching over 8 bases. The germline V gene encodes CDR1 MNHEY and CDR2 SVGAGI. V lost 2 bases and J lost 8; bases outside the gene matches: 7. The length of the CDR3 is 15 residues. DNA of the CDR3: TGTGCCAGCAGTTACCAGGCAGGGGGCCGAGGGGAGCTGTTTTTT. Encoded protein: CASSYQAGGRGELFF.

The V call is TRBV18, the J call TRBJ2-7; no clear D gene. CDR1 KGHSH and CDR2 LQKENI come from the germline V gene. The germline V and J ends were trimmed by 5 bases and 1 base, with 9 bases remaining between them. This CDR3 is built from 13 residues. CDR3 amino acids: CASSSLPSYEQYF. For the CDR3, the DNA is TGTGCCAGCTCATCCTTACCATCCTACGAGCAGTACTTC.

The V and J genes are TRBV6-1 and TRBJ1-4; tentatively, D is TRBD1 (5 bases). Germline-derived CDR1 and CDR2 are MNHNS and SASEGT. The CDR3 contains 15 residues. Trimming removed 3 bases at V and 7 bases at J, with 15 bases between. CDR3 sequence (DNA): TGTGCCAGCAGTGAGGGGGGAAACCCTGGTGAAAAACTGTTTTTT. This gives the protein CASSEGGNPGEKLFF.

CDR3 loop: CASNRFSYNEQFF. DNA for the CDR3: TGTGCCAGCAATCGGTTTTCCTACAATGAGCAGTTCTTC. V gene TRBV7-2 combines with J gene TRBJ2-1; no firm D call. Trimming stripped 7 bases from V and 1 base from J, with 8 bases between. Germline CDR1 is SGHTA and CDR2 is FQGNSA. The CDR3 consists of 13 residues.

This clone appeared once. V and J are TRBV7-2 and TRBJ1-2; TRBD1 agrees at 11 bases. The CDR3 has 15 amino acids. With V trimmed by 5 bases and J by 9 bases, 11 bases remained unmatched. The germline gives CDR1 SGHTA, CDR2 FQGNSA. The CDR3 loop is CASSTAQGQGERYTF. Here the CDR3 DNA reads TGTGCCAGCAGCACTGCGCAGGGACAGGGGGAACGCTACACCTTC.

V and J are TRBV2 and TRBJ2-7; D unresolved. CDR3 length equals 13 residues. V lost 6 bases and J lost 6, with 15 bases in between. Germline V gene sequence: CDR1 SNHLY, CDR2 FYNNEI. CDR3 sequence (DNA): TGTGCCAGCAGCGGACGACTCATCACCGAGCAGTACTTC. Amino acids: CASSGRLITEQYF.

CDR3 sequence reads: CASSLKGSTNEKLFF. The CDR3 DNA reads as TGTGCCAGCAGCTTGAAAGGCTCAACTAATGAAAAACTGTTTTTT. The chain carries TRBV5-4 and TRBJ1-4; D is ambiguous. This CDR3 comprises 15 residues. Germline V lookup: CDR1 SGHNT, CDR2 YYREEE (reference sequence). The V end lost 1 base, the J end lost 0 bases, and 7 bases lay between the germline ends.

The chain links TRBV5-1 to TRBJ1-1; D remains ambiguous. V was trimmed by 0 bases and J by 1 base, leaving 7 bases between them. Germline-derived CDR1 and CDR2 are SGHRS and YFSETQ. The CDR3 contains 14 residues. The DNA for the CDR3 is TGCGCCAGCAGCTTGGCCACAGAGAACACTGAAGCTTTCTTT. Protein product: CASSLATENTEAFF.

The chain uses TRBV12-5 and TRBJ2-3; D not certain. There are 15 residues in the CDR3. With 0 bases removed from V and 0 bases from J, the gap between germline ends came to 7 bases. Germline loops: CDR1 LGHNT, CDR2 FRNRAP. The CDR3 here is CASGLVVGSTDTQYF. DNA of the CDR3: TGTGCTAGTGGTTTGGTCGTCGGCAGCACAGATACGCAGTATTTT.

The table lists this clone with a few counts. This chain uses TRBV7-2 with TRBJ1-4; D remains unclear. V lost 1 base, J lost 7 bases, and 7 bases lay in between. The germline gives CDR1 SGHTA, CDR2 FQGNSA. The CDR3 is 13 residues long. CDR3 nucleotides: TGTGCCAGCAGCTTAGGTGCCGGTGAAAAACTGTTTTTT. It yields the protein CASSLGAGEKLFF.

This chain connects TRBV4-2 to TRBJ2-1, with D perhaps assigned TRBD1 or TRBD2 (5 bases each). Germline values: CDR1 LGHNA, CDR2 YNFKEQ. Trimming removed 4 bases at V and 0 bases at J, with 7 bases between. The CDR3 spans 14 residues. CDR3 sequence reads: CASSPGTSYNEQFF. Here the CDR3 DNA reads TGTGCCAGCAGCCCTGGGACCTCCTACAATGAGCAGTTCTTC.

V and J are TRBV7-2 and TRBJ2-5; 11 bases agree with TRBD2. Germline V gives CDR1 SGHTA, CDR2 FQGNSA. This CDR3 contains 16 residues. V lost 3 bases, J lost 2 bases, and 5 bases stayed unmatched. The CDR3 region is CASSLSIAGGQETQYF. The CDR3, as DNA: TGTGCCAGCAGCTTGTCAATAGCGGGAGGGCAAGAGACCCAGTACTTC.

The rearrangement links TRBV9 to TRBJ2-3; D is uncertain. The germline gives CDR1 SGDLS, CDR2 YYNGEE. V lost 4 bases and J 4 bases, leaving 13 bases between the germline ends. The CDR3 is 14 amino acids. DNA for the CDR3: TGTGCCAGCAGCCTCCGTCCCAATGCAGATACGCAGTATTTT. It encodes CASSLRPNADTQYF.

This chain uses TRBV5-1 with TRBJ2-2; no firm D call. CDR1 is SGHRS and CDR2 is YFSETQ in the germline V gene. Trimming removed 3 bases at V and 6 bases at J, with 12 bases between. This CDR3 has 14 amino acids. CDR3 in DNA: TGCGCCAGCAGCTCCACGGAAGTAGCCGGGGAGCTGTTTTTT. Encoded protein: CASSSTEVAGELFF. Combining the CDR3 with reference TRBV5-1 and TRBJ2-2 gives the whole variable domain KAGVTQTPRYLIKTRGQQVTLSCSPISGHRSVSWYQQTPGQGLQFLFEYFSETQRNKGNFPGRFSGRQFSNSRSEMNVSTLELGDSALYLCASSSTEVAGELFFGEGSRLTVL.

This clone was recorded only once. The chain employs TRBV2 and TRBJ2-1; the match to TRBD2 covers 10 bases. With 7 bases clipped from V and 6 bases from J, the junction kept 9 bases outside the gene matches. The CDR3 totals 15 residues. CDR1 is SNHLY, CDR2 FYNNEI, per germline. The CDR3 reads CASTERTSGRNEQFF. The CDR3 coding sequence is TGTGCCAGCACCGAGCGGACTAGCGGACGCAATGAGCAGTTCTTC.

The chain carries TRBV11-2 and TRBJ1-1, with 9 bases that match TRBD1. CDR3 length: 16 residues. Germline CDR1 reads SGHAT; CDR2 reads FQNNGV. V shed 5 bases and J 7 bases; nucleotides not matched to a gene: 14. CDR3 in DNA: TGTGCCAGCAGCACGGGACAGGGAAAAGGTTGGGGTGAAGCTTTCTTT. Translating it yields CASSTGQGKGWGEAFF.

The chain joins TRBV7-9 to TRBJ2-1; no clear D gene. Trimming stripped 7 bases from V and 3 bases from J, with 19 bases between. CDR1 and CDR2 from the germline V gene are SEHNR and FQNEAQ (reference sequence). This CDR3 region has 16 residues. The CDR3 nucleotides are TGTGCCAGCACCGGGTTCCAAATACGCGGCTACAATGAGCAGTTCTTC. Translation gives CASTGFQIRGYNEQFF. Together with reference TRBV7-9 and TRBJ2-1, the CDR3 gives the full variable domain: DTGVSQNPRHKITKRGQNVTFRCDPISEHNRLYWYRQTLGQGPEFLTYFQNEAQLEKSRLLSDRFSAERPKGSFSTLEIQRTEQGDSAMYLCASTGFQIRGYNEQFFGPGTRLTVL.

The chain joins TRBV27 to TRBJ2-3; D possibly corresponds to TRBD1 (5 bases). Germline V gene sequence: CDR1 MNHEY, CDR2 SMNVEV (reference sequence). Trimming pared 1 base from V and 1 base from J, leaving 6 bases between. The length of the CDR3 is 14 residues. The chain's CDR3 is CASSLLQGTDTQYF. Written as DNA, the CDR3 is TGTGCCAGCAGTTTATTACAGGGCACAGATACGCAGTATTTT.